A selection of T cell receptor beta chains follows, all from one sample in a study of technical replicates of blood from a handful of donors. Profiling relied on immunoSEQ multiplex PCR, and the TCRdb table lists in-frame clones only, not all of them. This sample has approximately 73,000 clones; around 93% occur once, and the top ten carry roughly 0.25%. Source material: T cells isolated from PBMCs. The receptor source for this set is a human donor in good health. Both conserved end residues are part of each CDR3. A D gene is named only where the DNA matches it firmly. Clone size is given for some rows only: seen once, a few or many times, or a class if the clone is expanded.

TRBV27	NA	NA	TRBJ2-5	TGTGCCAGCAGTTTATCCTGGACATCCCAAGAGACCCAGTACTTC	CASSLSWTSQETQYF
TRBV7-9	NA	NA	TRBJ2-2	TGTGCCAGCTCAGATGGGGCAGTGGTTAACACCGGGGAGCTGTTTTTT	CASSDGAVVNTGELFF
TRBV9	TRBD2	NA	TRBJ2-1	TGTGCCAGCAGCCCCAGCGGGGGGGCAGGTGAGCAGTTCTTC	CASSPSGGAGEQFF
TRBV5-4	TRBD2	NA	TRBJ2-3	TGTGCCAGCAGCTTGGTCCGGGGACTAGCGGGGGGGGTTATCTCGGATACGCAGTATTTT	CASSLVRGLAGGVISDTQYF
TRBV15	TRBD1	NA	TRBJ1-5	TGTGCCACCAGCAGATTCAGGGGGAGCAATCAGCCCCAGCATTTT	CATSRFRGSNQPQHF
TRBV28	TRBD2	NA	TRBJ2-2	TGTGCCAGCAGATTATTAGCGGGAGGGCACGGGGAGCTGTTTTTT	CASRLLAGGHGELFF
TRBV5-1	TRBD2	NA	TRBJ2-1	TGCGCCAGCAGCTTACCTAGCGGGAGTCAATACAATGAGCAGTTCTTC	CASSLPSGSQYNEQFF
TRBV28	TRBD1	NA	TRBJ2-7	TGTGCCAGCAGTCCGACAGGGAATGCGGACGAGCAGTACTTC	CASSPTGNADEQYF
TRBV30	TRBD1	NA	TRBJ1-1	TGTGCCTGGAGGGACAGGGAGGACACTGAAGCTTTCTTT	CAWRDREDTEAFF
TRBV5-1	NA	NA	TRBJ2-3	TGCGCCAGCAGCAGGGGCGGCGGTACAGATACGCAGTATTTT	CASSRGGGTDTQYF
TRBV6-5	TRBD1	NA	TRBJ2-3	TGTGCCAGCAGGAAGACAGGGAAAAGCACAGATACGCAGTATTTT	CASRKTGKSTDTQYF
TRBV27	TRBD1	NA	TRBJ2-5	TGTGCCAGCAGGCCTGACAGGGGCCAAGAGACCCAGTACTTC	CASRPDRGQETQYF
TRBV16	NA	NA	TRBJ1-1	TGTGCCAGCAGCCAGGGGGCTCAGGGCTTGAACACTGAAGCTTTCTTT	CASSQGAQGLNTEAFF
TRBV29-1	NA	NA	TRBJ2-1	TGCAGCGTTGAAGAAGGCGGGATGTCTTACAATGAGCAGTTCTTC	CSVEEGGMSYNEQFF
TRBV7-6	TRBD2	NA	TRBJ2-3	TGTGCCAGCAGCTCCGGACTAGCGGGGATGACAGATACGCAGTATTTT	CASSSGLAGMTDTQYF
TRBV5-1	NA	once	TRBJ2-3	TGCGCCAGCAGCCCAGAGAAGCGTAGCACAGATACGCAGTATTTT	CASSPEKRSTDTQYF
TRBV2	NA	NA	TRBJ1-6	TGTGCCAGCAGTGTTGTGGAGGGGCGAAGCTCCTATAATTCACCCCTCCACTTT	CASSVVEGRSSYNSPLHF
TRBV7-2	NA	NA	TRBJ2-2	TGTGCCAGCAGGGTGACAGCGAACACCGGGGAGCTGTTTTTT	CASRVTANTGELFF
TRBV5-1	NA	NA	TRBJ2-5	TGCGCCAGCAGCGAACTAGGAGGAGAGACCCAGTACTTC	CASSELGGETQYF
TRBV9	NA	once	TRBJ1-1	TGTGCCAGCAGCGGAAGCGGGGGCGGTGAAGCTTTCTTT	CASSGSGGGEAFF
TRBV7-2	NA	NA	TRBJ1-5	TGTGCCAGCAGCTTAGTTTCAGGGAGCAATCAGCCCCAGCATTTT	CASSLVSGSNQPQHF
TRBV7-7	NA	NA	TRBJ1-1	TGTGCCAGCAGCTTAAACAAACCCATGAACACTGAAGCTTTCTTT	CASSLNKPMNTEAFF
TRBV6-1	TRBD1	NA	TRBJ1-5	TGTGCCAGCAGTGAAGGGGACAGGGGGAATCAGCCCCAGCATTTT	CASSEGDRGNQPQHF
TRBV21-1	NA	NA	TRBJ1-5	TGTGCCAGCAGCAGACCTCGGGAGAAAGATCAGCCCCAGCATTTT	CASSRPREKDQPQHF
TRBV6-1	TRBD1	NA	TRBJ1-5	TGTGCCAGCAGTGAAGCGCTTAGGACAGGGCCTGAGCATTTT	CASSEALRTGPEHF
TRBV27	NA	NA	TRBJ1-4	TGTGCCAGCAGTGGGGGACTTTCGTCGTCGACTCGGTATGAAAAACTGTTTTTT	CASSGGLSSSTRYEKLFF
TRBV7-8	NA	NA	TRBJ1-2	TGTGCCAGCAGCTTGGACAGCTATGGCTACACCTTC	CASSLDSYGYTF
TRBV15	NA	NA	TRBJ2-3	TGTGCCACCAGCGGCGGGGGCTCCCCAGATACGCAGTATTTT	CATSGGGSPDTQYF
TRBV28	NA	NA	TRBJ1-2	TGTGCCAGCAGTCTTTCCTCCCTAGGTTTTGGCTACACCTTC	CASSLSSLGFGYTF
TRBV28	NA	few	TRBJ1-5	TGTGCCAGCAGTCCGGGACAAGGGAATCAGCCCCAGCATTTT	CASSPGQGNQPQHF
TRBV27	NA	NA	TRBJ1-2	TGTGCCAGCAGTTTTGGGCTTTTCGACAGCCATGGCTACACCTTC	CASSFGLFDSHGYTF
TRBV7-9	TRBD2	NA	TRBJ2-3	TGTGCCAGCAGCCGAGCGGGAGGGCCCGGGGATACGCAGTATTTT	CASSRAGGPGDTQYF
TRBV12-5	TRBD2	NA	TRBJ2-2	TGTGCTAGTGGTTTGGGACTAGCGGGAAACCGAAGAACCGGGGAGCTGTTTTTT	CASGLGLAGNRRTGELFF
TRBV27	TRBD1	NA	TRBJ1-1	TGTGCCAGCAGTCAACCGGGACAGGGCTTCGCGGTGGCTTTCTTT	CASSQPGQGFAVAFF
TRBV5-6	TRBD1	NA	TRBJ1-6	TGTGCCAGCAGCCGGCCCAGGACAGGGGGCAGAAATTCACCCCTCCACTTT	CASSRPRTGGRNSPLHF
TRBV11-2	TRBD1	NA	TRBJ2-1	TGTGCCAGCAGCTTAGCAGACAGGGGGCTAAATTCGAGGAATGAGCAGTTCTTC	CASSLADRGLNSRNEQFF
TRBV6-1	TRBD2	NA	TRBJ2-1	TGTGCCAGCAGTGAATTAAGCGGGGGGAGGTTAGATGAGCAGTTCTTC	CASSELSGGRLDEQFF
TRBV30	NA	NA	TRBJ2-7	TGTGCCTGGTCCGGGGGATCCACCTACGAGCAGTACTTC	CAWSGGSTYEQYF
TRBV7-9	NA	NA	TRBJ1-5	TGTGCCAGCAGCCTCAGGGATTATCAGCCCCAGCATTTT	CASSLRDYQPQHF
TRBV11-3	TRBD1	NA	TRBJ2-7	TGTGCCAGCAGGAGAACCGGGACAGGGAGCTCCTACGAGCAGTACTTC	CASRRTGTGSSYEQYF
TRBV11-3	NA	NA	TRBJ2-1	TGTGCCAGCAGCTTAGATCTGGGGCCTACCCGGGCCTACAATGAGCAGTTCTTC	CASSLDLGPTRAYNEQFF
TRBV10-3	NA	NA	TRBJ2-1	TGTGCCATCAGTGAGTTTCCTAGCGACTACAATGAGCAGTTCTTC	CAISEFPSDYNEQFF
TRBV23-1	TRBD2	NA	TRBJ2-5	TGCGCCAGCAGTCAATGGAATAGCGGGAGTGGACAAGAGACCCAGTACTTC	CASSQWNSGSGQETQYF
TRBV27	TRBD2	NA	TRBJ2-7	TGTGCCAGCGGAGGGACTAGGGTCCCCTACGAGCAGTACTTC	CASGGTRVPYEQYF
TRBV4-1	NA	few	TRBJ2-6	TGCGCCAGCGCAAGGGGTGGCATAACTGGGGCCAACGTCCTGACTTTC	CASARGGITGANVLTF
TRBV19	TRBD1	NA	TRBJ1-1	TGTGCCAGTAGTAGGGGACAGGGGCCCCTCTACACTGAAGCTTTCTTT	CASSRGQGPLYTEAFF
TRBV30	NA	once	TRBJ1-6	TGTGCCTGGAGTGTATTGCTAGGTTTCATGCAGGGAAGCTCCTATAATTCACCCCTCCACTTT	CAWSVLLGFMQGSSYNSPLHF
TRBV5-1	NA	NA	TRBJ2-7	TGCGCCAGCAGCTTGCAACAGGCGGGGTACGAGCAGTACTTC	CASSLQQAGYEQYF
TRBV12-5	NA	NA	TRBJ1-1	TGTGCTAGTGGTCAGGTGAACACTGAAGCTTTCTTT	CASGQVNTEAFF
TRBV12-5	NA	NA	TRBJ2-7	TGTGCTAGTGGTTCGCGGGGTTACTACGAGCAGTACTTC	CASGSRGYYEQYF
TRBV27	TRBD2	NA	TRBJ2-3	TGTGCCAGCAGCGGACTAGCGGGAACAGATACGCAGTATTTT	CASSGLAGTDTQYF
TRBV5-4	NA	NA	TRBJ1-2	TGTGCCAGCAGCTTGTCTCTCACACCAAACTATGGCTACACCTTC	CASSLSLTPNYGYTF
TRBV5-4	NA	NA	TRBJ2-5	TGTGCCAGCAACCTCGCAGGGGAAGAGACCCAGTACTTC	CASNLAGEETQYF
TRBV5-1	TRBD2	NA	TRBJ2-5	TGCGCCAGCAGCTCCGGACTAGCAAGAGCTCAAGAGACCCAGTACTTC	CASSSGLARAQETQYF
TRBV11-2	NA	NA	TRBJ1-2	TGTGCCAGCAGCTTAGATTGGAGTGGCGCCTATGGCTACACCTTC	CASSLDWSGAYGYTF
TRBV7-9	NA	once	TRBJ1-4	TGTGCCAGCAGCTTGTTTCAGGGCATCTATGAAAAACTGTTTTTT	CASSLFQGIYEKLFF
TRBV9	NA	NA	TRBJ2-1	TGTGCCAGCAGCGTAGGGTCAGGCAATGAGCAGTTCTTC	CASSVGSGNEQFF
TRBV6-5	TRBD1	NA	TRBJ1-3	TGTGCCAGCAGTTTCGGGACAGGAGCTGGAAACACCATATATTTT	CASSFGTGAGNTIYF
TRBV5-1	TRBD1	NA	TRBJ1-3	TGCGCCAGCAGCTCACAGGGGGCTGGTGGAAACACCATATATTTT	CASSSQGAGGNTIYF